Following are 22 T cell receptor beta chains from one sample sequenced in a study of blood T cells in healthy people across ages. The use of a sample-barcoded 5' primer and a J-beta primer mix characterized a second PCR of about 7 to 12 cycles. One entry per CDR3 protein results from TCRdb running MiXCR on the 5' RACE reads. The sample records under 950,000 distinct CDR3 sequences, 20% to 25% being singletons. The sample comprised blood. The receptors originated from a man between 65 and 80 years old in good health.

V and J are TRBV7-2 and TRBJ1-1; unclear D gene. Germline values: CDR1 SGHTA, CDR2 FQGNSA. The CDR3 spans 14 residues. The V end lost 5 bases, the J end lost 1 base, and 11 bases lay between the germline ends. This CDR3 is CASSPRAQNTEAFF. The CDR3 DNA follows: TGTGCCAGCAGCCCTAGGGCACAGAACACTGAAGCTTTCTTT.

The chain has TRBV5-1 and TRBJ2-1; TRBD1 matches 8 bases. The J call may be faulty, since TRBJ2-7 better matches the DNA end. There are 14 residues in the CDR3. CDR1 and CDR2 from the germline V gene are SGHRS and YFSETQ. The chain's CDR3 is CASRTGQAIVEQYF. The CDR3 DNA follows: TGCGCCAGCAGAACGGGACAGGCAATAGTGGAGCAGTACTTC.

The rearrangement links TRBV12-3 or TRBV12-4 to TRBJ2-5; TRBD1 is a possible D gene (6 bases). V dropped 6 bases and J dropped 7 bases, with 18 bases sitting between them. CDR3 length: 14 residues. The CDR3 loop is CASSRDTGPGTQYF. CDR3 coding DNA: TGTGCCAGCAGCAGGGACACGGGGCCAGGGACCCAGTACTTC.

The J gene is TRBJ2-4, the V gene TRBV7-2; D call uncertain. The CDR3 is 13 amino acids. The V gene lost 3 bases and the J gene lost 5 bases, with 8 bases spanning the gap. CDR1 SGHTA and CDR2 FQGNSA come from the germline V gene. For the CDR3, the DNA is TGTGCCAGCAGCTTTAGAGAGGAAAACATTCAGTACTTC. Amino acids: CASSFREENIQYF. The full variable domain, rest sourced from reference TRBV7-2 and TRBJ2-4, is GAGVSQSPSNKVTEKGKDVELRCDPISGHTALYWYRQSLGQGLEFLIYFQGNSAPDKSGLPSDRFSAERTGGSVSTLTIQRTQQEDSAVYLCASSFREENIQYFGAGTRLSVL.

The CDR3 nucleotides read TGCGCCAGCAGTTCCGGGACAGGGCCCTCCTACGAGCAGTACGTC. The encoded protein is CASSSGTGPSYEQYV. The V gene is TRBV5-1, the J gene TRBJ2-7; 9 nucleotides agree with TRBD1. The V gene's germline CDR1 is SGHRS and CDR2 YFSETQ. The ends lost 5 bases at V and 0 bases at J; junction bases unmatched: 6. The CDR3 covers 15 residues.

This clonotype has a handful of counts. In nucleotides, the CDR3 is TGTGCCAGCAGAGGGCAGTCCTACGAGCAGTACTTC. Its translation: CASRGQSYEQYF. This chain connects TRBV11-1 to TRBJ2-7, with no clear D. The germline V and J ends were trimmed by 6 bases and 1 base, with 7 bases remaining between them. CDR3 length equals 12 residues. From germline, CDR1 is SGHAT and CDR2 FQDESV (reference sequence).

The chain employs TRBV19 and TRBJ1-5; 9 nucleotides match TRBD1. Germline V gene lookup returns CDR1 LNHDA and CDR2 SQIVND (reference sequence). V was pared by 8 bases and J by 0 bases, with 2 bases of the junction left unmatched. The CDR3 length is 14 residues. CDR3: CASSDRGSNQPQHF. CDR3 in DNA: TGTGCCAGTTCGGACAGGGGTAGCAATCAGCCCCAGCATTTT.

V is TRBV6-6 and J is TRBJ2-2; possible D gene TRBD2, 6 bases. CDR3 length: 15 residues. The V gene's germline CDR1 is MNHNY and CDR2 SVGAGI (reference sequence). V gave up 7 bases and J gave up 3 bases, with 15 bases separating them. The CDR3 protein is CASKNSGLDTGELFF. The CDR3 DNA is TGTGCCAGCAAGAATAGCGGTTTAGACACCGGGGAGCTGTTTTTT.

V and J are TRBV6-5 and TRBJ1-2; D call uncertain. The CDR3 has 14 amino acids. The ends were cut back, 5 bases at V and 4 bases at J, with 14 bases in the middle. CDR1 is MNHEY, CDR2 SVGAGI, per germline. In DNA form, the CDR3 reads TGTGCCAGCAGTCCCCCCCAAGACCGCTATGGCTACACCTTC. Translating it yields CASSPPQDRYGYTF.

J is TRBJ1-1 and V is TRBV20-1, with D unresolved. The CDR3 totals 11 residues. Germline V lookup: CDR1 DFQATT, CDR2 SNEGSKA (reference sequence). The germline V and J ends were trimmed by 0 bases and 6 bases, with 5 bases remaining between them. The CDR3 DNA is TGCAGTGCTAGAGATTCCTCTGAAGCTTTCTTT. Amino acid sequence: CSARDSSEAFF.

This chain uses TRBV14 with TRBJ2-1; no reliable D call. V lost 3 bases and J lost 1, with 16 bases in between. This CDR3 has 17 residues. CDR1 is SGHDN and CDR2 is FVKESK in the germline V gene. CDR3 coding DNA: TGTGCCAGCAGCCAGGTCGTCTGGCCCCCTTCCTACAATGAGCAGTTCTTC. Translated, it gives CASSQVVWPPSYNEQFF.

This clonotype came up a few times. The chain recombines TRBV19 with TRBJ1-5; a possible D gene is TRBD1 (6 bases). Germline V gene lookup returns CDR1 LNHDA and CDR2 SQIVND (reference sequence). The CDR3 is 13 amino acids. Trimming took off 6 bases at V and 7 bases at J, with 13 bases between the two ends. CDR3 nucleotides: TGTGCCAGTAGACAACAGGGTAGGCAGCCCCAGCATTTT. Encoded protein: CASRQQGRQPQHF.

This clonotype was counted a few times. The junction does not match germline at one end; this may be a read error. The gene calls are TRBV5-1 and TRBJ1-1; tentatively, D is TRBD1 (5 bases). CDR3 length: 17 amino acids. The germline gives CDR1 SGHRS, CDR2 YFSETQ. Written as DNA, the CDR3 is TGCACCAGCAGCTCTACCGGGACGGCCTTAGCGAACACTGAAGCTTTCTTT. Translation: CTSSSTGTALANTEAFF. Looking up the rest from reference TRBV5-1 and TRBJ1-1 gives the full variable domain: KAGVTQTPRYLIKTRGQQVTLSCSPISGHRSVSWYQQTPGQGLQFLFEYFSETQRNKGNFPGRFSGRQFSNSRSEMNVSTLELGDSALYLCTSSSTGTALANTEAFFGQGTRLTVV.

The rearrangement uses TRBV3-1 and TRBJ2-6; D gene uncertain. Germline loops: CDR1 LGHDT, CDR2 YNNKEL (reference sequence). The CDR3 runs 15 residues. V gave up 0 bases and J gave up 0 bases, with 3 bases separating them. CDR3 sequence (DNA): TGTGCCAGCAGCCAAGATTACTCTGGGGCCAACGTCCTGACTTTC. This codes for CASSQDYSGANVLTF.

This clonotype was counted between two and nine times. The chain employs TRBV10-3 and TRBJ2-4, with 8 bases aligning to TRBD2. V shed 4 bases and J 8 bases; nucleotides not matched to a gene: 10. CDR3 size: 15 residues. Germline-derived CDR1 and CDR2 are ENHRY and SYGVKD. The CDR3 here is CAISAGGGHRDIQYF. The CDR3 DNA sequence: TGTGCCATCAGTGCCGGGGGGGGTCACCGGGACATTCAGTACTTC.

This clonotype was picked up many times. The J gene is TRBJ2-6, the V gene TRBV7-8; the D is unclear. The CDR3 is 14 residues long. Deletions cut 4 bases from V and 1 base from J, with 5 bases between. Germline values: CDR1 SGHVS, CDR2 FQNEAQ. The CDR3 here is CASSSDSGANVLTF. The CDR3 nucleotides read TGTGCCAGCAGCTCCGATTCTGGGGCCAACGTCCTGACTTTC.

The chain uses TRBV28 and TRBJ2-2; possible D gene TRBD2, 6 bases. V lost 2 bases and J lost 9, with 16 bases in between. The CDR3 loop spans 15 amino acids. Germline CDR1 and CDR2: MDHEN and SYDVKM. CDR3 coding DNA: TGTGCCAGCAGTTTAATCGGGAGTTCCTACCGGGAGCTGTTTTTT. Protein sequence: CASSLIGSSYRELFF. The full variable domain, its missing parts supplied by reference TRBV28 and TRBJ2-2, is DVKVTQSSRYLVKRTGEKVFLECVQDMDHENMFWYRQDPGLGLRLIYFSYDVKMKEKGDIPEGYSVSREKKERFSLILESASTNQTSMYLCASSLIGSSYRELFFGEGSRLTVL.

The rearrangement joins TRBV2 to TRBJ2-3, with 8 bases fitting TRBD2. This CDR3 spans 16 amino acids. CDR1 SNHLY and CDR2 FYNNEI come from the germline V gene. V trimming: 0 bases; J trimming: 3 bases; junction bases outside the gene matches: 5. CDR3 amino acids: CASSEAGAGATDTQYF. The CDR3 region has the DNA TGTGCCAGCAGTGAAGCGGGAGCGGGGGCTACAGATACGCAGTATTTT. Filled out from reference TRBV2 and TRBJ2-3, the complete variable domain reads EPEVTQTPSHQVTQMGQEVILRCVPISNHLYFYWYRQILGQKVEFLVSFYNNEISEKSEIFDDQFSVERPDGSNFTLKIRSTKLEDSAMYFCASSEAGAGATDTQYFGPGTRLTVL.

V and J are TRBV20-1 and TRBJ2-3; tentatively, D is TRBD2 (6 bases). Per germline, CDR1 DFQATT and CDR2 SNEGSKA (reference sequence). Trimming removed 6 bases at V and 1 base at J, with 17 bases between. This CDR3 spans 15 amino acids. The CDR3 sequence is CSAPRGEAGTDTQYF. CDR3 DNA sequence: TGCAGTGCCCCACGCGGGGAGGCGGGCACAGATACGCAGTATTTT.

The genes are TRBV7-3 and TRBJ2-5, with D possibly being TRBD2 (6 bases). V was pared by 6 bases and J by 2 bases, with 16 bases between. CDR3 size: 15 residues. Germline CDR1 SGHTA, CDR2 FQGTGA. CDR3 amino acids: CASSVSGGIQETQYF. The CDR3 DNA is TGTGCCAGCAGTGTTTCCGGCGGGATTCAAGAGACCCAGTACTTC.

This sequence joins TRBV19 and TRBJ1-1; D is possibly TRBD1 (5 bases). V shed 9 bases and J shed 3 bases, with 14 bases lying between them. Germline-derived CDR1 and CDR2 are LNHDA and SQIVND (reference sequence). The CDR3 is 13 residues long. The CDR3, as DNA: TGTGCCAGCACCGGGACGGGGCACACTGAAGCTTTCTTT. It specifies CASTGTGHTEAFF.

The chain has TRBV27 and TRBJ2-1, with a weak D call TRBD2 (6 bases). The V gene's germline CDR1 is MNHEY and CDR2 SMNVEV (reference sequence). The ends were cut back, 7 bases at V and 9 bases at J, with 16 bases in the middle. CDR3 length: 13 amino acids. CDR3 in amino acids: CASTELAIGEQFF. The CDR3 bases are TGTGCCAGCACCGAGCTAGCGATTGGTGAGCAGTTCTTC.